This is a list of T cell receptor beta chains from one sample in a study of blood T cell repertoires in COVID-19. Assay used: immunoSEQ multiplex PCR; TCRdb lists only in-frame clones, some missing. The sample includes about 150,000 clones, 70% to 90% of them seen just once. Material for sequencing was peripheral blood. The receptors here all came from a woman in her forties or fifties with acute or convalescent COVID-19. The CDR3 runs from the conserved cysteine through the conserved F or W. D genes are given only for firm matches.

>TRBJ2-3|TRBV6-4|-
TGTGCCAGGCGGGTAGCGGAGGGTCTAGATACGCAGTATTTT
CARRVAEGLDTQYF
>TRBJ2-3|TRBV11-2|-
TGTGCCAGCAGCTTAGATCCCGTTACAAATACGCAGTATTTT
CASSLDPVTNTQYF
>TRBJ1-4|TRBV4-2|-
TGTGCCAGCAGCCAAGATCGCGGAGCAACTAATGAAAAACTGTTTTTT
CASSQDRGATNEKLFF
>TRBJ2-1|TRBV5-6|-
TGTGCCAGCAGCTTACCTCCCTCGGAGGTTACCAATGAGCAGTTCTTC
CASSLPPSEVTNEQFF
>TRBJ2-7|TRBV7-9|TRBD2
TGTGCCAGCAGCCTCCTGAGCGGGGGGGTCGTCGAGCAGTACTTC
CASSLLSGGVVEQYF
>TRBJ1-2|TRBV28|-
TGTGCCAGCAGTGAGGAGGGCAGGGACTATGGCTACACCTTC
CASSEEGRDYGYTF
>TRBJ2-3|TRBV20-1|-
TGCAGTGCTAGTGGGGGCGGGGATGCGGATACGCAGTATTTT
CSASGGGDADTQYF
>TRBJ2-7|TRBV6-5|-
TGTGCCAGCAGTTACACAGGGAGGGCCTACGAGCAGTACTTC
CASSYTGRAYEQYF
>TRBJ2-7|TRBV4-2|-
TGTGCCAGCAGCCAAGATCTTGGCAGGGATACCTACGAGCAGTACTTC
CASSQDLGRDTYEQYF
>TRBJ2-7|TRBV18|-
TGTGCCAGCTCACCATACGGGCAGGGTCCCTACGAGCAGTACTTC
CASSPYGQGPYEQYF
>TRBJ1-1|TRBV18|-
TGTGCCAGCTCACCAGGGCTTAACACTGAAGCTTTCTTT
CASSPGLNTEAFF
>TRBJ1-1|TRBV5-4|-
TGTGCCAGCAGCTTAGACAGCACTGAAGCTTTCTTT
CASSLDSTEAFF
>TRBJ1-2|TRBV5-1|-
TGCGCCAGCAGCTTGTTGGGGGGGCCAGGATATGGCTACACCTTC
CASSLLGGPGYGYTF
>TRBJ2-7|TRBV11-1|-
TGTGCCAGCAGCCCTACGGGGTACGAGCAGTACTTC
CASSPTGYEQYF
>TRBJ2-1|TRBV7-3|-
TGTGCCAGCAGCTTAATGGCGGATCCTGGCGATGAGCAGTTCTTC
CASSLMADPGDEQFF
>TRBJ1-2|TRBV6-5|TRBD1
TGTGCCAGCAGTTACGGGACAGGGTCCGACAATGGCTACACCTTC
CASSYGTGSDNGYTF
>TRBJ2-1|TRBV28|-
TGTGCCAGCAGCGAAGAGGGGGGGGTCTCCTACAATGAGCAGTTCTTC
CASSEEGGVSYNEQFF
>TRBJ2-2|TRBV2|-
TGTGCCAGCAGTGGGCAGGGATACACCGGGGAGCTGTTTTTT
CASSGQGYTGELFF
>TRBJ2-1|TRBV7-2|-
TGTGCCAGCAGAACCCAGGGTGTGGGTTTCGGTGAGCAGTTCTTC
CASRTQGVGFGEQFF
>TRBJ1-1|TRBV27|-
TGTGCCAGCCGTCAACCCGGGGGGAACACTGAAGCTTTCTTT
CASRQPGGNTEAFF
>TRBJ1-2|TRBV30|-
TGTGCCTGGACCATCGGGGGGGACTATGGCTACACCTTC
CAWTIGGDYGYTF
>TRBJ1-2|TRBV12-3/TRBV12-4|-
TGTGCCAGCAGTGTCGGGACGGGGGGTGGCTACACCTTC
CASSVGTGGGYTF
>TRBJ2-1|TRBV7-3|TRBD1
TGTGCCAGCAGCTCTTCAGGGGGTAATGAGCAGTTCTTC
CASSSSGGNEQFF
>TRBJ1-3|TRBV29-1|-
TGCAGCGTTGGCTACTCTGGAAACACCATATATTTT
CSVGYSGNTIYF
>TRBJ1-2|TRBV18|-
TGTGCCAGCTCACCAGTTTTCCGGACACAGAACTATGGCTACACCTTC
CASSPVFRTQNYGYTF
>TRBJ2-3|TRBV27|TRBD2
TGTGCCAGCAGCGACCCTGGGCGGGGGGACTATTTT
CASSDPGRGDYF
>TRBJ1-2|TRBV2|-
TGTGCCAGCAGTGAGCGCGGGGAAGGCTATGGCTACACCTTC
CASSERGEGYGYTF